These 23 T cell receptor beta chains originate from one sample sequenced in a study of CD8 T cells in Susac syndrome. The authors reverse transcribed roughly 0.5 to 1 ug RNA with random hexamers. From the immunoSEQ multiplex PCR reads, TCRdb called clonotypes with MiXCR, one entry per CDR3 protein. This table holds around 300,000 distinct CDR3 sequences, about 82% found once. The sample comprised CD8+ T cells from PBMCs. These receptors were taken from a human donor with multiple sclerosis.

This rearrangement joins TRBV9 to TRBJ2-3; tentative D call: TRBD2 (6 bases). CDR3 size: 14 residues. From germline, CDR1 is SGDLS and CDR2 YYNGEE. Deletions cut 2 bases from V and 2 bases from J, with 9 bases between. CDR3 residues: CASSVGGNTDTQYF. The DNA of the CDR3 is TGTGCCAGCAGCGTCGGGGGAAACACAGATACGCAGTATTTT. Looking up the rest from reference TRBV9 and TRBJ2-3 gives the full variable domain: DSGVTQTPKHLITATGQRVTLRCSPRSGDLSVYWYQQSLDQGLQFLIQYYNGEERAKGNILERFSAQQFPDLHSELNLSSLELGDSALYFCASSVGGNTDTQYFGPGTRLTVL.

The CDR3 sequence is CASSITGINTEAFF. Written as DNA, the CDR3 is TGTGCCAGCAGCATAACAGGGATAAACACTGAAGCTTTCTTT. The chain employs TRBV28 and TRBJ1-1; the D gene is possibly TRBD1 (6 bases). The germline CDR1 and CDR2 sequences are MDHEN and SYDVKM. The CDR3 consists of 14 residues. V was pared by 6 bases and J by 2 bases, with 13 bases between.

V is TRBV15 and J is TRBJ1-5; D remains ambiguous. This CDR3 spans 13 amino acids. In germline, CDR1 is LNHNV, CDR2 YYDKDF (reference sequence). V lost 4 bases to trimming and J lost 2 bases, with 6 bases between them. The DNA for the CDR3 is TGTGCCACCAGCATTGTGGGCAATCAGCCCCAGCATTTT. Translated: CATSIVGNQPQHF.

The chain links TRBV10-3 to TRBJ2-6; D possibly matches TRBD1 or TRBD2 (5 bases each). The CDR3 length is 17 residues. From germline, CDR1 is ENHRY and CDR2 SYGVKD. V was cut by 6 bases and J by 0 bases, with 15 bases left in between. The CDR3 loop reads CAISRDGDSSGANVLTF. The CDR3, as DNA: TGTGCCATCAGCCGGGACGGCGACTCCTCTGGGGCCAACGTCCTGACTTTC.

The CDR3 loop is CASSLDLLTEAFF. The CDR3 DNA sequence: TGTGCCAGCAGCTTAGATCTCTTAACTGAAGCTTTCTTT. V usage is TRBV7-9 and J usage is TRBJ1-1; no definite D call. This CDR3 contains 13 residues. V was cut by 1 base and J by 5 bases, with 8 bases left in between. CDR1 is SEHNR, CDR2 FQNEAQ, per germline (reference sequence).

This rearrangement joins TRBV28 to TRBJ1-5; TRBD1 matches at 8 bases. J lost 6 bases, V lost 5 bases, and 12 bases had no gene match. Germline loops: CDR1 MDHEN, CDR2 SYDVKM. The CDR3 runs 16 residues. This CDR3 reads CASSTLGQGGGQPQHF. The CDR3 DNA is TGTGCCAGCAGTACCCTCGGACAGGGAGGCGGTCAGCCCCAGCATTTT.

This rearrangement joins TRBV11-3 to TRBJ2-3; D is unclear. The V gene lost 4 bases and the J gene lost 2 bases, with 10 bases spanning the gap. Germline CDR1 reads SGHNT; CDR2 reads YENEEA. CDR3 size: 14 residues. The CDR3 sequence: CASSSLQNTDTQYF. In DNA form, the CDR3 reads TGTGCCAGCAGCTCCTTACAAAACACAGATACGCAGTATTTT.

The chain employs TRBV11-2 and TRBJ2-7; D unclear. The germline V gene has CDR1 SGHAT and CDR2 FQNNGV. The CDR3 totals 14 residues. V was pared by 1 base and J by 3 bases, with 10 bases between. The CDR3 region is CASSLVPVSYEQYF. The DNA for the CDR3 is TGTGCCAGCAGCTTAGTCCCAGTAAGCTACGAGCAGTACTTC.

The chain recombines TRBV6-5 with TRBJ1-2; possibly TRBD1 for D (6 bases). This CDR3 has 15 amino acids. Germline CDR1 and CDR2: MNHEY and SVGAGI. Trimming left V 0 bases short and J 3 bases short, with 11 bases between. This CDR3 reads CASSYSPGAYYGYTF. The CDR3 bases are TGTGCCAGCAGTTACTCGCCGGGGGCGTACTATGGCTACACCTTC.

The chain recombines TRBV28 with TRBJ2-1, with D perhaps TRBD2 (6 bases). There are 15 residues in the CDR3. Germline CDR1 MDHEN, CDR2 SYDVKM. Trimming removed 1 base from V and 6 bases from J, with 13 bases in between. For the CDR3, the DNA is TGTGCCAGCAGTTTATACCGGGACTCCCGCAATGAGCAGTTCTTC. Translating it yields CASSLYRDSRNEQFF.

In this sample, this clonotype turned up once. The chain has TRBV19 and TRBJ1-1, with no clear D. The CDR3 spans 13 residues. Between the trimmed V and J ends, which lost 9 bases and 1 base, there was a span of 12 bases. CDR1 and CDR2 (germline): LNHDA, SQIVND (reference sequence). CDR3 nucleotides: TGTGCCAGCCTCCAGTTCCCGAACACTGAAGCTTTCTTT. This encodes CASLQFPNTEAFF.

This chain uses TRBV6-2 or TRBV6-3 with TRBJ2-7; 10 positions agree with TRBD2. Trimming at V came to 4 bases and at J to 3 bases, leaving 3 bases not matched to a gene. Germline V CDR1 and CDR2: MNHEY, SVGEGT. CDR3 length equals 14 residues. The CDR3 nucleotides read TGTGCCAGCAGTTCTGGGACTAGCGTCTACGAGCAGTACTTC. Translated, it gives CASSSGTSVYEQYF.

This chain uses TRBV12-5 with TRBJ2-5; TRBD2 matches 16 bases. Unmatched junction bases numbered 12, after V lost 2 bases and J lost 0 bases. This CDR3 region has 21 residues. CDR1 and CDR2 (germline): LGHNT, FRNRAP. The CDR3: CASGLLPTGLAGGWYQETQYF. CDR3 coding DNA: TGTGCTAGTGGTTTGTTACCGACGGGACTAGCGGGAGGGTGGTACCAAGAGACCCAGTACTTC.

As DNA, the CDR3 is TGTGCCATCACGGGCGGGGAGAACGAGCAGTACTTC. Translating gives CAITGGENEQYF. The chain couples TRBV10-3 to TRBJ2-7, with D possibly TRBD2 on 6 matching bases. This CDR3 contains 12 residues. CDR1 and CDR2 (germline): ENHRY, SYGVKD. The V and J ends lost 7 bases and 5 bases respectively, with 12 bases between them.

The chain recombines TRBV24-1 with TRBJ1-1; no definite D call. V lost 7 bases, J lost 0 bases, and 11 bases lay in between. From germline, CDR1 is KGHDR and CDR2 SFDVKD. This CDR3 spans 14 amino acids. The CDR3 sequence is CATSTGSMNTEAFF. DNA for the CDR3: TGTGCCACCAGCACGGGGAGCATGAACACTGAAGCTTTCTTT.

The rearrangement uses TRBV29-1 and TRBJ2-7; D is possibly TRBD2 (6 bases). V was pared by 6 bases and J by 0 bases, with 18 bases between. Germline loops: CDR1 SQVTM, CDR2 ANQGSEA. The CDR3 length is 15 residues. The CDR3 is CSVELLTGSSYEQYF. CDR3 DNA: TGCAGCGTCGAATTGCTGACCGGGAGCTCCTACGAGCAGTACTTC.

V and J are TRBV12-3 or TRBV12-4 and TRBJ1-1; unclear D gene. This CDR3 has 12 residues. V was pared by 7 bases and J by 0 bases, with 6 bases between. CDR3 protein: CASTGLNTEAFF. DNA of the CDR3: TGTGCCAGCACGGGCCTGAACACTGAAGCTTTCTTT.

The CDR3 spells CASSQEIAGGDNEQFF. CDR3 DNA sequence: TGTGCCAGCAGCCAAGAGATAGCGGGAGGTGACAATGAGCAGTTCTTC. V is TRBV3-1 and J is TRBJ2-1, with 10 bases that match TRBD2. CDR3 size: 16 residues. V gave up 0 bases and J gave up 5 bases; unmatched junction bases: 4. The germline CDR1 and CDR2 sequences are LGHDT and YNNKEL (reference sequence).

This chain connects TRBV4-3 to TRBJ1-3; possible D gene TRBD1, 5 bases. Trimming shortened V by 5 bases and J by 0 bases, and 11 bases separated the two germline ends. This CDR3 comprises 15 residues. Germline CDR1 and CDR2: LGHNA and YSLEER. This CDR3 reads CASSGGGGSGNTIYF. In DNA, the CDR3 is TGCGCCAGCAGCGGGGGTGGGGGCTCTGGAAACACCATATATTTT.

The genes are TRBV7-9 and TRBJ2-3, with D possibly called TRBD1 or TRBD2 (5 bases each). V lost 1 base to trimming and J lost 2 bases, with 10 bases between them. The germline V gene encodes CDR1 SEHNR and CDR2 FQNEAQ (reference sequence). The CDR3 runs 15 residues. CDR3 nucleotides: TGTGCCAGCAGCTTAGGGCATGGGACCACAGATACGCAGTATTTT. Its translation: CASSLGHGTTDTQYF.

J is TRBJ2-7 and V is TRBV14; TRBD1 matches at 7 bases. V shed 8 bases, J shed 2 bases, and the junction held 6 bases outside the gene matches. From germline, CDR1 is SGHDN and CDR2 FVKESK. The CDR3 runs 13 residues. The CDR3 DNA reads as TGTGCCAGCGCCGGGGACAGAGCCTACGAGCAGTACTTC. It translates to CASAGDRAYEQYF.

This chain's CDR3 is CASSYSGDRGMNTEAFF. In nucleotides, the CDR3 is TGTGCCAGCAGTTACTCAGGGGACAGAGGAATGAACACTGAAGCTTTCTTT. The chain carries TRBV6-2 or TRBV6-3 and TRBJ1-1; 7 bases align to TRBD1. With 0 bases clipped from V and 0 bases from J, the junction kept 7 bases outside the gene matches. Germline assignment: CDR1 MNHEY and CDR2 SVGEGT. The CDR3 is 17 amino acids.

This chain links TRBV10-2 with TRBJ2-2; 9 bases align to TRBD2. Trimming removed 10 bases from V and 6 bases from J; junction bases left unmatched: 18. This CDR3 is 17 amino acids long. Germline V CDR1 and CDR2: WSHSY, SAAADI. CDR3 residues: CATTKSWTSEVSGELFF. CDR3 nucleotides: TGCGCCACCACCAAATCCTGGACTAGCGAAGTGTCCGGGGAGCTGTTTTTT.